This T cell receptor (beta chain) was sequenced in a study of shared clonotypes between healthy human individuals (dated by TCRdb to 2020 to 2022). A note on the overall study: Two women and a few men aged 18 to 49 years were included in the cohort. Libraries were prepared and TCR repertoires were sequenced by different laboratories using diverse techniques, in order to increase sequencing depth and limit assay-specific biases. For each donor, CD4 naive and CD4 memory were each given three plates, CD8 naive was given two plates, and CD8 memory was given one plate. Each donor's leukapheresis produced roughly between roughly 0.85 and 9 billion PBMCs. To estimate repertoire size and how much clonotypes are shared between individuals, the study performed deep sequencing of blood TCR repertoires from roughly five healthy adults.

With regard to this clone: The antigen it binds to is not known. Per-nucleotide qualities are absent, and no much larger clonotype sits a single base away.

The CDR3 runs 14 residues from the cysteine to the phenylalanine. Solely the CDR3 DNA is kept, with 42 bases framed from the first base. The germline V gene sets CDR1 to SNHLY and CDR2 to FYNNEI. V sheds 4 bases and J sheds 7 bases, leaving 13 bases between their ends. CD8 naive samples were CD45RO-negative cells positively selected for CCR7, giving a CD45RA+CCR7+ population that excluded TemRA cells. Donors were healthy HIV-negative adults with no recently reported acute infections or vaccinations. Only Caucasian adults living in Nashville, Tennessee, USA were represented among the donors. Blood was obtained by leukapheresis, after which PBMCs were separated by Ficoll-Histopaque density gradient centrifugation and cryopreserved in liquid nitrogen vapor phase. Analytical flow cytometry was used to check the purity and quantity of each magnetically sorted T cell population. Genomic DNA was isolated from each sorted fraction and quantified by UV absorbance on a Nanodrop 2000c.

The full study reports these points: Compared with non-shared clonotypes, the clonotypes found in all four sorted-subset donors had higher generation probabilities. Pairwise subsampling led to the expectation that sequencing depth would affect the degree of clonotype sharing among donors. Sampling was restricted to blood, and TCR repertoires in tissue are likely to differ from TCR repertoires in blood. Estimated clonotype richness was generally larger for naive than for memory subsets. The genetic and exposure-history diversity represented was limited by the small number of donors. Rarefaction of sorted-subset datasets indicated incomplete sequencing despite the large sequencing depth. About 5% of naive CD4, around 4% of naive CD8, 2.3% of memory CD4, and around 0.42% of memory CD8 clonotypes were shared across four donors.

Using the deep immunoSEQ assay, multiplex PCR amplified TCR CDR3 regions from genomic DNA. Extracted genomic DNA from each cell subset was spread evenly across all wells of several immunoSEQ 96-well plates, with each plate serving as a replicate. Each replicate PCR for sorted subsets received around 210 ng genomic DNA, equal to roughly 33,000 T cell genomes. The purified libraries were quantified using a Qubit 3.0 fluorometer, sized with a Bioanalyzer 2100, and then quantified again using the KAPA Library Quantification kit. Every immunoSEQ 96-well plate was sequenced on a dedicated single-read 150-cycle Illumina NextSeq 550 flow cell. On the authors' methods: Because only junctional sequences without quality scores were contained in the immunoSEQ output, filtering matching that applied to full-length reads could not be performed. Sequences were annotated with PyIR, a Python wrapper for IgBLAST v1.9, and V/J genes and CDR3 were assigned using IMGT germline references. Reads were filtered out if the reads had weak V/J assignments (E-value above 1e-6), no CDR3, stop codons, out-of-frame junctions, or ambiguous translated residues. V3J clonotypes were defined by identical inferred V gene, J gene, and CDR3 amino acid sequence. Percentage overlap between repertoires was computed as shared unique clonotypes divided by the size of the smaller repertoire. Repertoire richness was assessed with RTK rarefaction, the Chao1 estimator, and Recon v2.1 estimates of unobserved clonotypes. OLGA was used to compute generation probabilities for all TCRbeta clonotypes that the gDNA method yielded from a handful of donors. TCRdb took this table from immuneACCESS and kept in-frame rearrangements with V and J called. Such tables lack part of the clones; where checked against another copy, unresolved V genes explain under half of the gap, and the rest is unexplained. The V and J calls and clone size are taken from that table; D and trimming were inferred from the DNA. The sample includes about 2.2 million clones, with roughly 91% observed a single time. The biggest ten clones account for roughly 1.7% of the sample.

The receptor was isolated from a man aged 18 to 35 in good health. Some clones in this sample may be carry-over from other donors' samples. Sequenced input: naive CD8+ T cells from PBMCs. The cell subset or site tag for this specimen amounts to: CD45RA+CCR7+. The rearranged segments are TRBV2 and TRBJ2-2; D gene: possibly TRBD2, on 5 matching bases. The CDR3: CASSGGRGNGELFF. The bases read TGTGCCAGCAGTGGCGGCCGAGGGAACGGGGAGCTGTTTTTT.